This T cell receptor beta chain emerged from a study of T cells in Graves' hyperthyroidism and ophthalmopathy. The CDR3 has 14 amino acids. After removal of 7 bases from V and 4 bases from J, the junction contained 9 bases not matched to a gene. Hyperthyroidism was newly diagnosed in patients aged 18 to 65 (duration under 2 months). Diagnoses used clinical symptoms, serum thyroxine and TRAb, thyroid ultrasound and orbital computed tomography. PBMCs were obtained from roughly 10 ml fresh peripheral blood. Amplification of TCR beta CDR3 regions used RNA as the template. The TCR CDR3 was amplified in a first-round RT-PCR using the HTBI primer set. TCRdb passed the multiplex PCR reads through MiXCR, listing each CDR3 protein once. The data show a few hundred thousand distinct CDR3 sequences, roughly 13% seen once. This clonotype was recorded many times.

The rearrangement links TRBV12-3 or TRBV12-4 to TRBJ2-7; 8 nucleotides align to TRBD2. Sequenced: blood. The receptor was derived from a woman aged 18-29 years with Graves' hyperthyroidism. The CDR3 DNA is TGTGCCAGCAACCAAGCGGGAGTTTGGTACGAGCAGTACTTC. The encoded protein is CASNQAGVWYEQYF.